This TCR beta chain was sequenced in a study of blood T cell repertoires in COVID-19. Study details: The origin of the acute and convalescent COVID-19 samples was the United States, Italy and Spain. T cells, B-cell-depleted T cells, or PBMCs provided the cDNA or gDNA that served as material.

Patients from Seattle were sampled longitudinally, starting during active infection. V was shortened by 0 bases and J by 10 bases, with 12 bases between the two germline ends. Germline CDR1 and CDR2: LGHNA and YSLEER. The CDR3 totals 13 residues. In the original processing: How many nucleated cells were present was estimated from reference gene primer amplification. Profiled with immunoSEQ multiplex PCR; TCRdb holds only in-frame clones, not every one. V, J and clone size derive from that table, while D and trimming were established from the DNA sequence. The sample lists 200,000 to 300,000 clones, roughly 80% occurring once.

The source of this sequence is a woman over 75 with COVID-19, enrolled during active disease. Sequencing was performed on peripheral blood. J is TRBJ1-2 and V is TRBV4-3, with D perhaps matching TRBD1 (5 bases). Here the CDR3 DNA reads TGCGCCAGCAGCCAAGATCTAAGCAGGGACTACACCTTC. Its protein is CASSQDLSRDYTF.